This entry lists 5 T cell receptor beta chains sequenced from one sample in a study of siplizumab effects on memory and regulatory T cells. Generated by immunoSEQ multiplex PCR, the TCRdb table keeps only in-frame clones and is missing some. This table holds about 87,000 clones, 70% to 90% found once. The source material was CD4+ T cells sorted from blood. The source of these receptors is a human donor in good health.

The gene calls are TRBV7-9 and TRBJ2-3, with 10 bases aligning to TRBD2. CDR1 is SEHNR and CDR2 is FQNEAQ in the germline V gene (reference sequence). The CDR3 consists of 18 residues. Unmatched junction bases numbered 16, after V lost 5 bases and J lost 5 bases. The CDR3 reads CASSHKVPSGRGKDTQYF. The CDR3, as DNA: TGTGCCAGCAGCCATAAGGTCCCTAGCGGGAGAGGGAAAGATACGCAGTATTTT.

The chain is built from TRBV6-5 and TRBJ2-5; D is possibly TRBD2 (6 bases). V gave up 6 bases and J gave up 4 bases, with 12 bases separating them. The CDR3 loop spans 13 amino acids. Looked up from germline, CDR1 is MNHEY and CDR2 is SVGAGI. The CDR3 spells CASRMGGIETQYF. CDR3 sequence (DNA): TGTGCCAGCAGGATGGGGGGTATAGAGACCCAGTACTTC.

This clone has a single count. The chain carries TRBV19 and TRBJ2-3, with TRBD1 as a possible D gene (6 bases). V shed 4 bases and J shed 0 bases, with 11 bases lying between them. CDR1 is LNHDA and CDR2 is SQIVND in the germline V gene (reference sequence). This CDR3 has 15 residues. The CDR3 reads CASSRWQGSTDTQYF. The CDR3 DNA reads as TGTGCCAGTAGTAGGTGGCAGGGGAGCACAGATACGCAGTATTTT.

CDR3 nucleotides: TGTGCCAGCAGCGCCGCCGGGACAGGAAGCACAGATACGCAGTATTTT. It translates to CASSAAGTGSTDTQYF. The V gene is TRBV9, the J gene TRBJ2-3; 8 bases fit TRBD1. The ends lost 3 bases at V and 0 bases at J; junction bases unmatched: 6. The CDR3 is made up of 16 amino acids. Germline CDR1 reads SGDLS; CDR2 reads YYNGEE.

The gene calls are TRBV19 and TRBJ2-6; D gene uncertain. Germline-derived CDR1 and CDR2 are LNHDA and SQIVND (reference sequence). Trimming took off 8 bases at V and 1 base at J, with 15 bases between the two ends. CDR3 length equals 16 residues. This CDR3 is CASGRSPLSGANVLTF. The CDR3 region has the DNA TGTGCCAGTGGCCGGAGCCCTCTTTCTGGGGCCAACGTCCTGACTTTC.